Listed here are 2 T cell receptor beta chains from one sample, sequenced in a study of blood T cell repertoires in COVID-19. The assay was immunoSEQ multiplex PCR, and TCRdb's table has in-frame clones only and misses some. The table shows 250,000 to 300,000 clones, with approximately 83% occurring only once. Material for sequencing was peripheral blood. The receptor source for this set is an older woman with acute or convalescent COVID-19.

Turning to this clone: At the DNA level, this CDR3 is encoded by other sequences in the same sample as well. The CDR3 DNA reads as TGTGCCAGCAGTTTCGAAGAGACCCAGTACTTC. Amino acid sequence: CASSFEETQYF. V is TRBV12-3 or TRBV12-4 and J is TRBJ2-5; unclear D gene. Trimming pared 3 bases from V and 3 bases from J, leaving 2 bases between. The CDR3 is made up of 11 amino acids.

This rearrangement joins TRBV19 to TRBJ1-2; D perhaps matches TRBD1 (5 bases). This CDR3 region has 14 residues. V lost 7 bases, J lost 5 bases, and 17 bases lay in between. Germline V gene data show CDR1 as LNHDA and CDR2 as SQIVND (reference sequence). The CDR3 DNA reads as TGTGCCAGTAACGATCAGGGAGGAAGGTATGGCTACACCTTC. Its protein is CASNDQGGRYGYTF.